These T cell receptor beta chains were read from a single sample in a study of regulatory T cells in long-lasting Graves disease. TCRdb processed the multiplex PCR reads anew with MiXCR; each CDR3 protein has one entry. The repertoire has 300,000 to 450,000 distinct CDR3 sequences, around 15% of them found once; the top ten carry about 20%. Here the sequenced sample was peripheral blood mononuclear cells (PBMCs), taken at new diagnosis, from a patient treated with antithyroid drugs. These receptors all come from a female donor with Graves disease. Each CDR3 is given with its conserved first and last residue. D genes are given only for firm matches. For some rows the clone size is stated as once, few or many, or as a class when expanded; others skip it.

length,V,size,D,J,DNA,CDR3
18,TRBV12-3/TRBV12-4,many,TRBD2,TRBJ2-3,TGTGCCAGCAGTTTAAAACTGAGGGGACTAGCGGTCACAGATACGCAGTATTTT,CASSLKLRGLAVTDTQYF
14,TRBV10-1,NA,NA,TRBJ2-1,TGCGCCAGCAGTGAGTCCGGGGCAAACAATGAGCAGTTCTTC,CASSESGANNEQFF
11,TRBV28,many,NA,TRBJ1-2,TGTGCCAGCAGTTTCGTGAAAGGTTACACCTTC,CASSFVKGYTF
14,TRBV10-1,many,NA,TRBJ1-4,TGCGCCAGCAGTGCTGACCAGCGGGGGGAAAAACTGTTTTTT,CASSADQRGEKLFF
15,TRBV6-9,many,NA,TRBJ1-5,TGTGCCAGCAGTTACAATAGTATGGGAAATCAGCCCCAGCATTTT,CASSYNSMGNQPQHF
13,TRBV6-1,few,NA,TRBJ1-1,TGTGCCGCGAGGCGGGAGGGGGACACTGAAGCTTTCTTT,CAARREGDTEAFF
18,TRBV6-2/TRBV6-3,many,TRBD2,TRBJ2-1,TGTGCCAGCAGTTCTCCTAGCGGGAGGGCCGGTTCCTACAATGAGCAGTTCTTC,CASSSPSGRAGSYNEQFF
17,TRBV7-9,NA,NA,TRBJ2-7,TGTGCCAGCAGCTCCCTACTGCGGCGGAAATCTGAGGACGAGCAGTACTTC,CASSSLLRRKSEDEQYF
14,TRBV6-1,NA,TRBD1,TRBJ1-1,TGTGCCAGCAGTCCCCGACAGGGAAACACTGAAGCTTCCTTT,CASSPRQGNTEASF
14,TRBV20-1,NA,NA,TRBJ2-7,TGCAGTGCTTTAGACCGGGACGGTACCTACGAGCAGTACTTC,CSALDRDGTYEQYF
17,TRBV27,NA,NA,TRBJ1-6,TGTGCCAGCAGTTTAGGGGCGGACAGCTCCTATAATTCACCCCTCCACTTT,CASSLGADSSYNSPLHF
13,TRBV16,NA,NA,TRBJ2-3,TGTGCCAGCAGCCCCCCACAGACAGATACGCAGTATTTT,CASSPPQTDTQYF
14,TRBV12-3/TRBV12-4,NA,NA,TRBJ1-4,TGTGCCAGCAGCAGGAGAACAACTAATGAAAAACTGTTTTTT,CASSRRTTNEKLFF
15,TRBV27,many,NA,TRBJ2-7,TGTGCCAGCAGTCCACGGACTTTCCCTACCTACGAGCAGTACTTC,CASSPRTFPTYEQYF
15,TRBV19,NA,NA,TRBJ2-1,TGTGCCAGTACCATAGGAGGGAGGTCCTACAATGAGCAGTTCTTC,CASTIGGRSYNEQFF
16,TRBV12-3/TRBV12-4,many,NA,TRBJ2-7,TGTGCCAGCAGTACCCGGCCTCCAGGGGTTGCCTACGAGCAGTACTTC,CASSTRPPGVAYEQYF
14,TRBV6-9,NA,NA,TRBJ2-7,TGTGCCAGTAGTTACCGCCACCATTCCTACGAGCAGTACTTC,CASSYRHHSYEQYF
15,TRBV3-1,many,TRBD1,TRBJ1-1,TGTGCCAGCAGCCGCCGGACAGGTTCTAACACTGAAGCTTTCTTT,CASSRRTGSNTEAFF
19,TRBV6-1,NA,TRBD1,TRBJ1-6,TGTGCCAGCAGGTCGACCTATGACAGGACAGGGGGTTCTAATTCACCCCTCCACTTT,CASRSTYDRTGGSNSPLHF
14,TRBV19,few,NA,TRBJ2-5,TGTGCCAGTAGTCCCTGGACAGAGTTAAGGACCCAGTACTTC,CASSPWTELRTQYF
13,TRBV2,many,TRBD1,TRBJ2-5,TGTGCCAGCAGGCGGACAGGGGGGGAGACCCAGTACTTC,CASRRTGGETQYF
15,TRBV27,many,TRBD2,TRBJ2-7,TGTGCCAGCCGACTGGCGACTAGCGGGATCTACGAGCAGTACTTC,CASRLATSGIYEQYF
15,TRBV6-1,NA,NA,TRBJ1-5,TGTGCCAGCAGTACGGGACCGTATAGCAATCAGCCCCAGCATTTT,CASSTGPYSNQPQHF
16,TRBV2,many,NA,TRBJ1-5,TGTGCCAGCAGTGAAGAGGGCAGGGTGGTTAATCAGCCCCAGCATTTT,CASSEEGRVVNQPQHF
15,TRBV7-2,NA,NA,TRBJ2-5,TGTGCCAGCAGCCCACGGACGGACCTCGAGGAGACCCAGTACTTC,CASSPRTDLEETQYF
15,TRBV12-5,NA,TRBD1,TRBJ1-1,TGTGCTGGTGGTTCCGGGACAGGGGCGGACACTGAAGCTTTCTTT,CAGGSGTGADTEAFF
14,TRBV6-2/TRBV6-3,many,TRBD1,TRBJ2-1,TGTGCCAGCAGTTACTCGGGACAGAACAATGAGCAGTTCTTC,CASSYSGQNNEQFF
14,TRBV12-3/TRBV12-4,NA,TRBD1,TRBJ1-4,TGTGCCAGCAGCACGACAGGGTCGGGAGAAAAACTGTTTTTT,CASSTTGSGEKLFF
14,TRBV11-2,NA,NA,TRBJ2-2,TGTGCCAGCAGCTTTGTTACGAACACCGGGGAGCTGTTTTTT,CASSFVTNTGELFF
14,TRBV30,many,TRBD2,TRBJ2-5,TGTGCCTGGAGTGGGGTAACTAGCGCAGAGACCCAGTACTTC,CAWSGVTSAETQYF
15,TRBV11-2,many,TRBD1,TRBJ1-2,TGTGCCAGCAGCTTAGGCGGACAGGGGATTAATGGCTACACCTTC,CASSLGGQGINGYTF
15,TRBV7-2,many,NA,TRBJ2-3,TGTGCCAGCAGCTTAGTCAGTTGGAGACGGAATACGCAGTATTTT,CASSLVSWRRNTQYF
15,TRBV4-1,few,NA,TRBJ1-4,TGCGCCAGCAGCTACCGGGCTTCCCTAATTGAAAAACTGTTTTTT,CASSYRASLIEKLFF